Sequencing of this TCR beta chain was carried out in a study of T cell responses to AZD1222 COVID-19 vaccine. Some second doses came at about 4 weeks and others at about 12 weeks; these were pooled. This table comes from immunoSEQ multiplex PCR, and its TCRdb copy is limited to in-frame clones, with some not included. The profile shows roughly 80,000 clones, roughly 90% of them singletons. Sequencing used peripheral blood, obtained 28 days after the second AZD1222 dose. The sequence was obtained from an adult who received the AZD1222 COVID-19 vaccine.

CDR3 protein: CASSQASRAAQYF. CDR3 coding DNA: TGTGCCAGCAGCCAAGCAAGTCGGGCAGCGCAGTATTTT. V usage is TRBV3-1 (or the pseudogene TRBV3-2) and J usage is TRBJ2-3; D remains ambiguous. V was trimmed by 1 base and J by 10 bases, leaving 12 bases between them. The germline V gene encodes CDR1 LGHDT and CDR2 YNNKEL (reference sequence). CDR3 size: 13 residues.